This paragraph reports one T cell receptor beta chain. This clonotype has only a few counts. Its antigen remains unidentified. No clone much larger than this one lies a single base away; base qualities are absent. These data originate in a study of regulatory T cells in long-lasting Graves disease (dated by TCRdb to about 2021). Background on the whole study: Persistent Graves' disease was defined as antithyroid drug treatment for over 5 years with persistently positive TSH receptor autoantibodies. A total of roughly 35 samples were covered by TCR sequencing, comprising approximately 13 persistent and about 20 newly diagnosed Graves' disease patients. The study took place in China and was registered as a clinical trial. On average, persistent Graves' disease patients in the clinical cohort had been on antithyroid drugs for about 10.3 years. Patients with persistent Graves' disease were compared with patients with newly diagnosed Graves' disease using TCR sequencing and RNA sequencing of peripheral blood. What the authors observed across the whole study: Sequencing and analysis were limited to the TCR beta chain. Persistent disease showed preferential use of TRBV28, TRBJ1-2 and TRBJ2-5, whereas newly diagnosed disease favored TRBV20-1 and TRBJ2-1. As a limitation, the authors acknowledged that the small sample size may reduce accuracy. Persistent Graves' disease patients showed lower TCR Shannon entropy and fewer highly expanded clones than newly diagnosed patients, suggesting clonal expansion. More public clonotypes were shared among persistent patients (2,741) than among newly diagnosed patients (under 1,000). Because the primary lesion, thyroid tissue, could not be accessed, the study looked at peripheral blood alone.

In light of the paper, this sample's time point label describes: persistent/refractory GD, antithyroid drugs over 5 years with positive TRAb. For both TCR sequencing and RNA sequencing, RNA was extracted from PBMCs using TRIzol. The diagnosis of Graves' disease was made according to American Thyroid Association guidelines. Patients for the study were recruited at an endocrinology department in Xi'an, China. Each patient gave about 9.1 milliliters of peripheral blood, collected in an EDTA anticoagulant tube. Ficoll Paque Plus density gradient separation was used to isolate PBMCs, and no additional T cell sorting was done. An Agilent 2100 Bioanalyzer and agarose gel were used to check RNA quality, while a NanoDrop 2000 measured RNA concentration. The library was produced with multiplex PCR. Reads for this sample came from an Illumina HiSeq 4000. TCR beta libraries were built with iRepertoire HTBI primers and Arm-PCR amplification of CDR3 regions. Before sequencing, the PCR products underwent gel purification. In the source study's methods: A total of 62 TRBV and 14 TRBJ segments were identified across samples and were used for gene usage analysis of CDR3 amino acid clonotypes. Filtered high-quality paired reads were merged into contigs using COPE and FqMerger. BLAST was used to align contigs to the IMGT TRBV, TRBD and TRBJ reference genes, and CDR3 was defined following IMGT. Any clonotype with a frequency above 0.1% was classified as a highly expanded clone. Shannon entropy was used to measure repertoire diversity, and the Gini coefficient was used to measure V-J evenness. A clonotype found in more than one individual was treated as public. TCRdb handled the public reads itself, with Q25 trimming in fastp and clone calling in MiXCR, and kept productive beta chains. CDR3 protein sequences are deduplicated, and each keeps its most common genes and DNA. The V and J calls come from TCRdb's annotation, not from the publication. The sample contains fewer than 550,000 distinct CDR3 sequences, about 22% of them found a single time. Of the sample, 7% to 9% falls within the top ten clones.

V lost 0 bases and J lost 6 bases, and the count of bases not matched to a germline gene is 12. In the germline V gene (reference sequence), CDR1 corresponds to LGHDT and CDR2 to YNNKEL. Including cysteine and phenylalanine, the CDR3 has 17 amino acids. Here the CDR3 DNA is all that survives: 51 bases in frame from base 1. This material consisted of peripheral blood mononuclear cells (PBMCs), taken when the disease was refractory, from a patient treated with antithyroid drugs. The sequence is built from TRBV3-1 and TRBJ2-5, with 8 bases in between that match TRBD2. This sequence originates from a female donor with Graves disease. The DNA is TGTGCCAGCAGCCAAGAGGGGGGGAGCGGGAGTCGACAGACCCAGTACTTC. This sequence encodes CASSQEGGSGSRQTQYF.